This section outlines one TCR beta chain sequence together with its context. What it binds is unknown. The data were obtained in a study of cytomegalovirus exposure and HLA in healthy donors. Study conclusions and caveats: CMV serostatus was the only recorded immune exposure for donors. Reportedly, fewer N-insertions than the roughly 700-donor mean appeared in an Asian-associated ancestry cluster in a later analysis.

Trimming at V came to 1 base and at J to 3 bases, leaving 5 bases not matched to a gene. The CDR3 is 17 amino acids. Per germline, CDR1 LNHDA and CDR2 SQIVND (reference sequence). Primers included in the PCR were 60 Vbeta and 13 Jbeta primers. Method: immunoSEQ multiplex PCR; TCRdb's copy keeps in-frame clones and lacks some. The data contain about 150,000 clones, roughly 90% of them singletons. This receptor was obtained from a woman in her thirties or forties in good health and CMV-seronegative. The source material was PBMCs. The J gene is TRBJ2-1, the V gene TRBV19; 11 nucleotides line up with TRBD2. The CDR3 is CASSIGGTSGHYNEQFF. The DNA of the CDR3 is TGTGCCAGTAGTATAGGGGGGACTAGCGGACACTACAATGAGCAGTTCTTC.